Shown below are 31 T cell receptor beta chains from a single sample sequenced in a study of cytomegalovirus exposure and HLA in healthy donors. PCR was performed using 60 Vbeta and 13 Jbeta primers. Measured with immunoSEQ multiplex PCR; TCRdb has only the in-frame clones, and not every one. Of some 150,000 clones in the sample, approximately 74% are singletons; the top ten hold around 1.9%. Specimen: PBMCs. Receptor source: a man aged 30-40 years in good health and CMV-seronegative.

CDR3 DNA sequence: TGTGCCAGCAGTCCCGCGGGTCTTGGCAATCAGCCCCAGCATTTT. Its translation is CASSPAGLGNQPQHF. The chain uses TRBV28 and TRBJ1-5, with no clear D. The V end was cut by 5 bases, the J end by 2 bases, with 13 bases between. The CDR3 runs 15 residues. Germline CDR1 is MDHEN and CDR2 is SYDVKM.

The V call is TRBV9, the J call TRBJ2-1; 14 bases line up with TRBD2. CDR3 size: 15 residues. V lost 4 bases, J lost 6 bases, and 3 bases stayed unmatched. Germline assignment: CDR1 SGDLS and CDR2 YYNGEE. The CDR3 DNA reads as TGTGCCAGCAGCCTTGGGACTAGCGGGGGCAATGAGCAGTTCTTC. It specifies CASSLGTSGGNEQFF.

This chain links TRBV4-2 with TRBJ1-4; TRBD1 agrees at 8 bases. V shed 0 bases and J 0 bases; nucleotides not matched to a gene: 6. This CDR3 is built from 18 residues. In germline, CDR1 is LGHNA, CDR2 YNFKEQ. The CDR3 bases are TGTGCCAGCAGCCAAGAAAAGACAGGGGCCGCAACTAATGAAAAACTGTTTTTT. Translating gives CASSQEKTGAATNEKLFF.

J is TRBJ2-1 and V is TRBV5-1; TRBD1 aligns across 7 bases. Germline assignment: CDR1 SGHRS and CDR2 YFSETQ. This CDR3 has 16 amino acids. V gave up 4 bases and J gave up 0 bases; unmatched junction bases: 7. In DNA form, the CDR3 reads TGCGCCAGCAGCGAGGGACAGCCCAGCTCCTACAATGAGCAGTTCTTC. Protein sequence: CASSEGQPSSYNEQFF.

V and J are TRBV13 and TRBJ2-7; D possibly corresponds to TRBD1 (5 bases). Trimming took off 5 bases at V and 3 bases at J, with 20 bases between the two ends. CDR1 PRHDT and CDR2 FYEKMQ come from the germline V gene (reference sequence). The CDR3 contains 16 residues. CDR3 in amino acids: CASSERPGQGIYEQYF. The CDR3 nucleotides are TGTGCCAGCAGCGAGCGACCTGGGCAGGGTATCTACGAGCAGTACTTC.

The V gene is TRBV6-1, the J gene TRBJ1-1, with D unclear. Trimming took off 3 bases at V and 1 base at J, with 6 bases between the two ends. This CDR3 has 13 residues. Germline values: CDR1 MNHNS, CDR2 SASEGT. The CDR3 nucleotides read TGTGCCAGCAGTGACAGATGGAACACTGAAGCTTTCTTT. Protein sequence: CASSDRWNTEAFF.

The chain combines TRBV9 with TRBJ2-1, with 12 bases aligning to TRBD2. This CDR3 spans 15 amino acids. V was clipped by 3 bases and J by 4 bases; unmatched bases: 2. Germline CDR1 reads SGDLS; CDR2 reads YYNGEE. CDR3 in DNA: TGTGCCAGCAGCGGCGGGACTAGCGGGTACAATGAGCAGTTCTTC. The encoded protein is CASSGGTSGYNEQFF.

The V call is TRBV27, the J call TRBJ2-7; 7 bases fit TRBD1. The trim removed 4 bases at V and 2 bases at J, leaving 2 bases unmatched. The length of the CDR3 is 13 residues. The germline gives CDR1 MNHEY, CDR2 SMNVEV (reference sequence). Here the CDR3 DNA reads TGTGCCAGCAGTTCAGGGGGACCCTACGAGCAGTACTTC. This sequence encodes CASSSGGPYEQYF.

This clone was recorded a few times. This chain connects TRBV2 to TRBJ2-3; 7 bases map to TRBD1. Germline loops: CDR1 SNHLY, CDR2 FYNNEI. This CDR3 contains 19 residues. J was trimmed by 0 bases and V by 4 bases; bases with no gene match: 16. CDR3 in DNA: TGTGCCAGCAGTGGCCCCGGGACAGCGACATTTACTAGCACAGATACGCAGTATTTT. Translated: CASSGPGTATFTSTDTQYF.

The chain combines TRBV29-1 with TRBJ1-1; D is uncertain. CDR1 SQVTM and CDR2 ANQGSEA come from the germline V gene. V shed 5 bases and J shed 1 base, with 8 bases lying between them. This CDR3 has 12 residues. This chain's CDR3 is CSVTSGNTEAFF. The CDR3 DNA follows: TGCAGCGTTACCTCCGGGAACACTGAAGCTTTCTTT.

The sample holds a few counts of this clone. This rearrangement joins TRBV29-1 to TRBJ2-5; 14 positions agree with TRBD2. The CDR3 is 15 amino acids. V lost 1 base and J lost 5; bases outside the gene matches: 3. From germline, CDR1 is SQVTM and CDR2 ANQGSEA. The CDR3 nucleotides are TGCAGCGTTGAAGGACTAGCGGGGGGGGTGGAGACCCAGTACTTC. Amino acid sequence: CSVEGLAGGVETQYF.

The chain combines TRBV29-1 with TRBJ1-5; no clear D gene. Trimming removed 4 bases from V and 3 bases from J, with 13 bases in between. The CDR3 runs to 14 residues. The germline gives CDR1 SQVTM, CDR2 ANQGSEA. CDR3 region: CSVVLGENNQPQHF. Written as DNA, the CDR3 is TGCAGCGTTGTTCTCGGGGAGAACAATCAGCCCCAGCATTTT.

This rearrangement joins TRBV15 to TRBJ2-3, with TRBD2 matching 7 bases. Trimming cost V 3 bases and J 2 bases; bases outside gene matches: 2. Germline CDR1 reads LNHNV; CDR2 reads YYDKDF (reference sequence). This CDR3 comprises 14 residues. CDR3 DNA sequence: TGTGCCACCAGCAGGACTAGCAACACAGATACGCAGTATTTT. It specifies CATSRTSNTDTQYF.

The rearrangement joins TRBV6-1 to TRBJ2-7; 10 bases fit TRBD1. Germline V gene data show CDR1 as MNHNS and CDR2 as SASEGT. Unmatched junction bases numbered 7, after V lost 3 bases and J lost 8 bases. CDR3 length equals 14 residues. The CDR3 sequence is CASSETGTGVKQYF. CDR3 in DNA: TGTGCCAGCAGTGAGACCGGGACAGGGGTCAAGCAGTACTTC.

This sequence joins TRBV7-9 and TRBJ1-1; 9 nucleotides align to TRBD1. The length of the CDR3 is 15 residues. The V and J ends lost 5 bases and 1 base, in that order; junction bases with no gene match: 5. Germline CDR1 reads SEHNR; CDR2 reads FQNEAQ (reference sequence). The CDR3 sequence is CASSQGTGPNTEAFF. CDR3 DNA sequence: TGTGCCAGCAGCCAAGGGACAGGGCCGAACACTGAAGCTTTCTTT.

The J gene is TRBJ2-3, the V gene TRBV9; 11 bases line up with TRBD2. The junction had 4 bases not matched to a gene; V was cut back by 3 bases and J by 1 base. Germline V CDR1 and CDR2: SGDLS, YYNGEE. The CDR3 length is 16 residues. The CDR3 sequence is CASSEGTSGRTDTQYF. Written as DNA, the CDR3 is TGTGCCAGCAGCGAGGGGACTAGCGGCCGCACAGATACGCAGTATTTT.

The table lists this clone with a few counts. The rearrangement links TRBV5-1 to TRBJ2-5; 11 bases are a match to TRBD2. This CDR3 region has 15 residues. CDR1 and CDR2 from the germline V gene are SGHRS and YFSETQ. Germline trimming cut 1 base from V and 2 bases from J; bases unmatched to any gene: 1. CDR3 sequence: CASSLLAGGQETQYF. Here the CDR3 DNA reads TGCGCCAGCAGCTTGCTAGCGGGGGGTCAAGAGACCCAGTACTTC.

The chain employs TRBV4-2 and TRBJ2-3, with D uncertain. Germline assignment: CDR1 LGHNA and CDR2 YNFKEQ. The CDR3 loop spans 15 amino acids. V lost 4 bases to trimming and J lost 1 base, with 12 bases between them. CDR3 sequence: CASSLESAGTDTQYF. The DNA for the CDR3 is TGTGCCAGCAGCCTAGAGAGCGCAGGCACAGATACGCAGTATTTT.

This chain links TRBV15 with TRBJ2-4; possible D gene TRBD2, 5 bases. Deletions cut 5 bases from V and 0 bases from J, with 11 bases between. Germline CDR1 reads LNHNV; CDR2 reads YYDKDF (reference sequence). The length of the CDR3 is 15 residues. In nucleotides, the CDR3 is TGTGCCACCAGCCCTGGAGGATTAGCCAAAAACATTCAGTACTTC. It specifies CATSPGGLAKNIQYF. Looking up the rest from reference TRBV15 and TRBJ2-4 gives the full variable domain: DAMVIQNPRYQVTQFGKPVTLSCSQTLNHNVMYWYQQKSSQAPKLLFHYYDKDFNNEADTPDNFQSRRPNTSFCFLDIRSPGLGDTAMYLCATSPGGLAKNIQYFGAGTRLSVL.

CDR3 nucleotide sequence: TGCGCCAGCAGCTTGGACAGGGAAGGTTCACCCCTCCACTTT. It codes for CASSLDREGSPLHF. This sequence joins TRBV5-1 and TRBJ1-6; TRBD1 is a possible D gene (6 bases). Germline CDR1 and CDR2: SGHRS and YFSETQ. This CDR3 is built from 14 residues. V lost 0 bases and J 9 bases, leaving 10 bases between the germline ends.

This sequence joins TRBV29-1 and TRBJ1-1; TRBD1 matches at 7 bases. This CDR3 is built from 12 residues. Germline CDR1 SQVTM, CDR2 ANQGSEA. J was trimmed by 5 bases and V by 5 bases; bases with no gene match: 5. As DNA, the CDR3 is TGCAGCGTTCGACAGGGAGGAACTGAAGCTTTCTTT. Encoded protein: CSVRQGGTEAFF.

The J gene is TRBJ2-7, the V gene TRBV6-4; 7 nucleotides line up with TRBD1. The CDR3 has 12 residues. The V gene end was trimmed by 8 bases and the J gene end by 3 bases; junction bases not matched to a gene: 4. Germline-derived CDR1 and CDR2 are MRHNA and SNTAGT. The CDR3 is CASSDRVYEQYF. DNA of the CDR3: TGTGCCAGCTCCGACAGGGTCTACGAGCAGTACTTC.

In this sample, this clone turned up a few times. V and J are TRBV5-6 and TRBJ2-1; TRBD2 matches 7 bases. The V and J ends lost 4 bases and 6 bases, in that order; junction bases with no gene match: 10. Germline V CDR1 and CDR2: SGHDT, YYEEEE. This CDR3 contains 15 residues. In DNA, the CDR3 is TGTGCCAGCAGCCTGGATGGGGGGGTACTCAATGAGCAGTTCTTC. It is translated as CASSLDGGVLNEQFF.

The chain recombines TRBV19 with TRBJ1-5, with D uncertain. This CDR3 has 13 residues. CDR1 and CDR2 (germline): LNHDA, SQIVND (reference sequence). Between the trimmed V and J ends, which lost 5 bases and 8 bases, there was a span of 13 bases. This CDR3 is CASSFAGGEPQHF. CDR3 nucleotide sequence: TGTGCCAGTAGTTTCGCGGGCGGGGAGCCCCAGCATTTT.

V gene TRBV28 combines with J gene TRBJ2-1, with TRBD1 as a possible D gene (5 bases). Germline values: CDR1 MDHEN, CDR2 SYDVKM. V was clipped by 8 bases and J by 3 bases, with 8 bases between them. The CDR3 consists of 12 residues. CDR3 sequence (DNA): TGTGCCAGCTCGCAGGGCTACAATGAGCAGTTCTTC. This encodes CASSQGYNEQFF.

This clone occurred once. This chain's CDR3 is CASSPRTSGGVRDYEQYF. CDR3 nucleotide sequence: TGTGCCAGCAGTCCAAGGACTAGCGGGGGGGTGAGAGACTACGAGCAGTACTTC. The chain links TRBV13 to TRBJ2-7; 15 bases are shared with TRBD2. This CDR3 is built from 18 residues. Germline assignment: CDR1 PRHDT and CDR2 FYEKMQ (reference sequence). The junction had 12 bases not matched to a gene; V was cut back by 6 bases and J by 3 bases.

V usage is TRBV30 and J usage is TRBJ2-5; D might be TRBD1 (6 bases). The V end lost 4 bases, the J end lost 5 bases, and 20 bases lay between the germline ends. This CDR3 region has 15 residues. Germline assignment: CDR1 GTSNPN and CDR2 SVGIG (reference sequence). The CDR3 loop is CAWTQGPQPRETQYF. Here the CDR3 DNA reads TGTGCCTGGACCCAGGGGCCTCAACCACGGGAGACCCAGTACTTC. Full variable domain (outside the CDR3, taken from reference TRBV30 and TRBJ2-5): SQTIHQWPATLVQPVGSPLSLECTVEGTSNPNLYWYRQAAGRGLQLLFYSVGIGQISSEVPQNLSASRPQDRQFILSSKKLLLSDSGFYLCAWTQGPQPRETQYFGPGTRLLVL.

The chain couples TRBV2 to TRBJ1-1; D perhaps matches TRBD1 (6 bases). CDR1 SNHLY and CDR2 FYNNEI come from the germline V gene. Trimming cost V 8 bases and J 0 bases, with 13 bases left between them. The CDR3 length is 14 residues. The CDR3 region has the DNA TGTGCCAGCCTGGACAGTGAGGTGAACACTGAAGCTTTCTTT. Translating gives CASLDSEVNTEAFF.

This chain uses TRBV4-2 with TRBJ2-3; 11 nucleotides align to TRBD2. Germline V CDR1 and CDR2: LGHNA, YNFKEQ. The V and J ends lost 1 base and 0 bases, in that order; junction bases with no gene match: 6. This CDR3 has 18 residues. For the CDR3, the DNA is TGTGCCAGCAGCCAAGTATATAGCGGGGGGGGTAGCACAGATACGCAGTATTTT. This translates into CASSQVYSGGGSTDTQYF.

The CDR3 reads CASHGQLNQPQHF. DNA of the CDR3: TGTGCCAGCCATGGACAGCTCAATCAGCCCCAGCATTTT. The chain links TRBV2 to TRBJ1-5, with D perhaps matching TRBD1 (6 bases). Trimming removed 8 bases at V and 3 bases at J, with 11 bases between. The CDR3 spans 13 residues. Germline V lookup: CDR1 SNHLY, CDR2 FYNNEI.

V is TRBV7-8 and J is TRBJ2-1; unclear D gene. The CDR3 loop spans 13 amino acids. The germline V gene encodes CDR1 SGHVS and CDR2 FQNEAQ. V was trimmed by 2 bases and J by 7 bases, leaving 9 bases between them. The CDR3 region has the DNA TGTGCCAGCAGCTTACCTAGTTTGAATGAGCAGTTCTTC. Its translation: CASSLPSLNEQFF.